Only one count was recorded for the clone carrying this T cell receptor (beta chain). Its antigen is unidentified. Splitting of CD4+ cells produced CD45RA+ naive and CD45RA-negative memory subsets. This specimen belongs to a study of shared clonotypes between healthy human individuals. Findings of the study overall: Sharing across four donors was highest in naive CD4 (around 5%) and lowest in memory CD8 (0.4%). Blood alone was sampled, and tissue repertoires likely differ.

Method: immunoSEQ multiplex PCR; TCRdb's copy keeps in-frame clones and lacks some. The repertoire includes approximately 2.3 million clones, approximately 93% of them detected once, and 0.35% to 0.45% sits in the top ten. CDR3 size: 17 residues. Germline V lookup: CDR1 LNHDA, CDR2 SQIVND (reference sequence). Trimming took 2 bases from V and 3 from J, leaving 16 bases between them. The chain combines TRBV19 with TRBJ1-4, with D tentatively TRBD1 (5 bases). The source material was naive CD4+ T cells from PBMCs. As to subset: CD45RA+ positively selected. This receptor was obtained from a man between 18 and 29 years old in good health. Some clones in this sample may be carry-over from other donors' samples. CDR3 sequence: CASSIQRGDPSNEKLFF. DNA for the CDR3: TGTGCCAGTAGTATACAACGGGGGGATCCGTCTAATGAAAAACTGTTTTTT.